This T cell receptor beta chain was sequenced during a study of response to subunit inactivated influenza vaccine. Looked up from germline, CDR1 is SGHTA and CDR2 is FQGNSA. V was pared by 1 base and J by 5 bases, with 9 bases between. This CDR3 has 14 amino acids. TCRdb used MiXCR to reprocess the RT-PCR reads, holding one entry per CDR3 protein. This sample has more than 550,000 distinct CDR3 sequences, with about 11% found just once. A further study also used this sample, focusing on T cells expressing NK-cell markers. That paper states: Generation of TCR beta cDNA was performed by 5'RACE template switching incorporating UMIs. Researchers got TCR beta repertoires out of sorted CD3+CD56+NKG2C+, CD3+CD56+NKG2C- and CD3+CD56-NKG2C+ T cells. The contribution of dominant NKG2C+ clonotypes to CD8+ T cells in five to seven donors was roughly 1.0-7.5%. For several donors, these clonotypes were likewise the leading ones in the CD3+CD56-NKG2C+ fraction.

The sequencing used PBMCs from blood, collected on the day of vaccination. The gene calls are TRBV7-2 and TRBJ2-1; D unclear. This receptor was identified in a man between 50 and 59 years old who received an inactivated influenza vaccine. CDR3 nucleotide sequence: TGTGCCAGCAGCTTAGAAAACCCCGACAATGAGCAGTTCTTC. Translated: CASSLENPDNEQFF.